The 12 T cell receptor beta chains in this list originate from one sample, sequenced in a study of blood T cell repertoires in COVID-19. The table came from immunoSEQ multiplex PCR; TCRdb's copy has only in-frame clones and leaves some out. The sample has roughly 130,000 clones, approximately 81% seen once. The sample was peripheral blood. The receptors were sampled from a woman aged 25 to 39 who had recovered from COVID-19.

V usage is TRBV5-4 and J usage is TRBJ1-2, with TRBD1 matching 8 bases. Germline values: CDR1 SGHNT, CDR2 YYREEE (reference sequence). This CDR3 has 15 residues. V gave up 3 bases and J gave up 3 bases; unmatched junction bases: 7. CDR3 loop: CASSSETGGDYGYTF. CDR3 sequence (DNA): TGTGCCAGCAGCTCGGAAACAGGGGGAGACTATGGCTACACCTTC.

The CDR3 is CATSRATTDRGRGYTF. As DNA, the CDR3 is TGTGCCACCAGCAGAGCGACAACCGACAGGGGTCGTGGCTACACCTTC. The chain recombines TRBV15 with TRBJ1-2; 8 positions agree with TRBD1. Trimming cost V 1 base and J 7 bases; bases outside gene matches: 11. The CDR3 extends over 16 amino acids. Germline loops: CDR1 LNHNV, CDR2 YYDKDF (reference sequence).

V gene TRBV10-3 combines with J gene TRBJ2-5; 9 bases map to TRBD2. The CDR3 has 15 amino acids. The J segment lost 5 bases and the V segment lost 1 base, leaving 5 bases of the junction unmatched. Germline CDR1 is ENHRY and CDR2 is SYGVKD. The CDR3 region is CAISELRGGGETQYF. DNA of the CDR3: TGTGCCATCAGTGAGTTGCGGGGGGGCGGTGAGACCCAGTACTTC.

As DNA, the CDR3 is TGTGCCATCAGTGAGGGACAAGACACTGAAGCTTTCTTT. It yields the protein CAISEGQDTEAFF. The chain links TRBV10-3 to TRBJ1-1; a weak D match, TRBD1 (5 bases). Germline V gene sequence: CDR1 ENHRY, CDR2 SYGVKD. V lost 2 bases to trimming and J lost 3 bases, with 7 bases between them. This CDR3 is built from 13 residues.

This chain links TRBV5-4 with TRBJ2-3; 7 bases are shared with TRBD2. The CDR3 has 14 residues. V lost 4 bases, J lost 3 bases, and 5 bases stayed unmatched. Per germline, CDR1 SGHNT and CDR2 YYREEE (reference sequence). The CDR3, as DNA: TGTGCCAGCAGCCCCCAGCGGGGTACAGATACGCAGTATTTT. Amino acid sequence: CASSPQRGTDTQYF.

J is TRBJ1-4 and V is TRBV6-5; D ambiguous. The CDR3 is made up of 12 amino acids. Germline V gene sequence: CDR1 MNHEY, CDR2 SVGAGI. V lost 5 bases, J lost 8 bases, and 9 bases lay in between. The CDR3, as DNA: TGTGCCAGCAGTACAAGCGGGGAAAAACTGTTTTTT. This encodes CASSTSGEKLFF.

By frequency in the sample, this clone is medium-sized. The rearrangement links TRBV2 to TRBJ1-2; possible D gene TRBD1, 5 bases. Deletions cut 4 bases from V and 7 bases from J, with 25 bases between. The CDR3 sequence is 17 residues long. Per germline, CDR1 SNHLY and CDR2 FYNNEI. The CDR3 bases are TGTGCCAGCAGTGGCGACAGAGGCAGAGTTTACGTAGGTGGCTACACCTTC. Amino acids: CASSGDRGRVYVGGYTF.

This clone was seen a single time. The chain uses TRBV19 and TRBJ1-1, with TRBD1 matching over 9 bases. The CDR3 runs to 17 residues. V trimming: 7 bases; J trimming: 2 bases; junction bases outside the gene matches: 14. Germline-derived CDR1 and CDR2 are LNHDA and SQIVND (reference sequence). CDR3 coding DNA: TGTGCCAGTACTGCCATCGGGACAGGGAATAGAAACACTGAAGCTTTCTTT. Protein sequence: CASTAIGTGNRNTEAFF.

The chain couples TRBV24-1 to TRBJ1-3; D unresolved. V gave up 4 bases and J gave up 1 base, with 34 bases separating them. CDR3 length equals 23 residues. Per the germline V gene, CDR1 is KGHDR and CDR2 is SFDVKD. The CDR3 nucleotides are TGTGCCACCAGTGAAAGCGGGCAGAGGCGCTGCTGCGCTCAGTCCTCTTCTGGAAACACCATATATTTT. Translation: CATSESGQRRCCAQSSSGNTIYF.

This chain links TRBV11-1 with TRBJ2-3; D may be TRBD1 (6 bases). Germline CDR1 is SGHAT and CDR2 is FQDESV (reference sequence). Trimming pared 0 bases from V and 2 bases from J, leaving 9 bases between. The length of the CDR3 is 15 residues. CDR3 in amino acids: CASSLAGAFTDTQYF. CDR3 bases: TGTGCCAGCAGCTTAGCGGGGGCCTTCACAGATACGCAGTATTTT.

The J gene is TRBJ1-4, the V gene TRBV4-1, with 7 bases identical to TRBD1. Unmatched junction bases numbered 12, after V lost 3 bases and J lost 2 bases. This CDR3 is built from 18 residues. The germline gives CDR1 MGHRA, CDR2 YSYEKL. CDR3 bases: TGCGCCAGCAGCCAGAGGACAGGAAGAAGGTTGACTAATGAAAAACTGTTTTTT. Its translation: CASSQRTGRRLTNEKLFF.

This sequence joins TRBV6-6 and TRBJ2-1; D perhaps matches TRBD2 (6 bases). This CDR3 contains 16 residues. Germline V gene sequence: CDR1 MNHNY, CDR2 SVGAGI (reference sequence). V dropped 1 base and J dropped 6 bases, with 16 bases sitting between them. The CDR3 DNA reads TGTGCCAGCAGTTACTTTTCATCGGGGGTTGGCAATGAGCAGTTCTTC. Translated: CASSYFSSGVGNEQFF.